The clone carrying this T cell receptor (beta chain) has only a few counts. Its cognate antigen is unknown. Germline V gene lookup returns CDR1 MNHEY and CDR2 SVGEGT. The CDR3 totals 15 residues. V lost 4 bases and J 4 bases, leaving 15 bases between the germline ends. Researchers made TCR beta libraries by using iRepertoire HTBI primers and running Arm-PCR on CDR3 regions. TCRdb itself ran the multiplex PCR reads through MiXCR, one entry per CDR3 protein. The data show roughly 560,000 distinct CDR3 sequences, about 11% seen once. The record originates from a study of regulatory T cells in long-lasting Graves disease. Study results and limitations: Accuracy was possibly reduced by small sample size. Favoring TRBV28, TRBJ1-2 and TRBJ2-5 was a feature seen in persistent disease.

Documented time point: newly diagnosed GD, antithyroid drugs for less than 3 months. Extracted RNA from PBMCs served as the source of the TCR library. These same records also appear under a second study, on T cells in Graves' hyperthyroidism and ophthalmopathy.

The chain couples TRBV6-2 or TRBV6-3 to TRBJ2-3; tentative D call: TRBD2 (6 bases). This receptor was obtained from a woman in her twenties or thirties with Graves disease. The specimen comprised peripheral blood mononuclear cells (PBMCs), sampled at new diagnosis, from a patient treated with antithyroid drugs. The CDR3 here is CASSWGTSSADTQYF. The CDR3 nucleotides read TGTGCCAGCAGTTGGGGGACTTCAAGCGCAGATACGCAGTATTTT.